These 22 T cell receptor beta chains share one sample of origin, sequenced in a study of blood T cell repertoires in COVID-19. Generated by immunoSEQ multiplex PCR, the TCRdb table keeps only in-frame clones and is missing some. Of about 69,000 clones listed, roughly four fifths are singletons. Sequenced input: peripheral blood. Receptors originate from a woman aged 80 or over with acute or convalescent COVID-19.

The chain carries TRBV7-9 and TRBJ1-4; D uncertain. Between the trimmed V and J ends, which lost 4 bases and 0 bases, there was a span of 9 bases. This CDR3 has 15 amino acids. Germline CDR1 is SEHNR and CDR2 is FQNEAQ (reference sequence). CDR3 loop: CASSWRGATNEKLFF. The DNA for the CDR3 is TGTGCCAGCAGCTGGCGAGGTGCAACTAATGAAAAACTGTTTTTT.

This chain uses TRBV6-6 with TRBJ1-3; 8 positions agree with TRBD1. The V segment lost 7 bases and the J segment 7 bases; nucleotides outside the gene matches: 9. CDR1 and CDR2 from the germline V gene are MNHNY and SVGAGI (reference sequence). The CDR3 has 14 residues. The CDR3 DNA reads as TGTGCCAGCAACGATTCAGGGGGCACGAACACCATATATTTT. Its translation is CASNDSGGTNTIYF.

V and J are TRBV15 and TRBJ1-1; possible D gene TRBD1, 5 bases. V was cut by 4 bases and J by 0 bases, with 9 bases left in between. The CDR3 is 14 amino acids. Germline CDR1 LNHNV, CDR2 YYDKDF (reference sequence). CDR3 loop: CATSNSGLNTEAFF. DNA for the CDR3: TGTGCCACCAGCAATTCAGGGTTGAACACTGAAGCTTTCTTT. The full variable domain, completed using reference TRBV15 and TRBJ1-1, is DAMVIQNPRYQVTQFGKPVTLSCSQTLNHNVMYWYQQKSSQAPKLLFHYYDKDFNNEADTPDNFQSRRPNTSFCFLDIRSPGLGDTAMYLCATSNSGLNTEAFFGQGTRLTVV.

The table lists this clone with a few counts. The chain couples TRBV4-2 to TRBJ2-3, with 8 bases fitting TRBD1. The CDR3 has 17 amino acids. The ends lost 1 base at V and 0 bases at J; junction bases unmatched: 6. Germline V gives CDR1 LGHNA, CDR2 YNFKEQ. The CDR3 DNA is TGTGCCAGCAGCCAAGGGCAGGGGGCCGGGAGCACAGATACGCAGTATTTT. This codes for CASSQGQGAGSTDTQYF.

V is TRBV6-5 and J is TRBJ1-1; 7 bases match TRBD1. Germline assignment: CDR1 MNHEY and CDR2 SVGAGI. CDR3 length: 16 amino acids. V shed 4 bases, J shed 1 base, and the junction held 9 bases outside the gene matches. As DNA, the CDR3 is TGTGCCAGCAGTTTTCTTCGGACAGGAAAGAACACTGAAGCTTTCTTT. As protein: CASSFLRTGKNTEAFF.

This chain links TRBV11-3 with TRBJ2-1; 9 nucleotides agree with TRBD2. The trim removed 9 bases at V and 4 bases at J, leaving 4 bases unmatched. The CDR3 runs 13 residues. Germline V lookup: CDR1 SGHNT, CDR2 YENEEA. CDR3 sequence reads: CASSGGPYNEQFF. The CDR3 coding sequence is TGTGCCAGTAGCGGGGGCCCTTACAATGAGCAGTTCTTC.

V usage is TRBV2 and J usage is TRBJ2-1, with TRBD2 as a possible D gene (5 bases). V was pared by 5 bases and J by 5 bases, with 13 bases between. CDR1 and CDR2 (germline): SNHLY, FYNNEI. The CDR3 is 14 amino acids. Here the CDR3 DNA reads TGTGCCAGCAGTCTCCGGACTCGCGACAATGAGCAGTTCTTC. This encodes CASSLRTRDNEQFF. Complete variable domain (other parts from reference TRBV2 and TRBJ2-1): EPEVTQTPSHQVTQMGQEVILRCVPISNHLYFYWYRQILGQKVEFLVSFYNNEISEKSEIFDDQFSVERPDGSNFTLKIRSTKLEDSAMYFCASSLRTRDNEQFFGPGTRLTVL.

The rearrangement joins TRBV27 to TRBJ1-1; TRBD1 might be the D (5 bases). The germline V gene has CDR1 MNHEY and CDR2 SMNVEV (reference sequence). The CDR3 covers 16 residues. Trimming cost V 5 bases and J 2 bases, with 18 bases left between them. CDR3 residues: CASSPLLTAANTEAFF. The CDR3 DNA reads TGTGCCAGCAGTCCACTACTGACAGCAGCTAACACTGAAGCTTTCTTT.

J is TRBJ1-5 and V is TRBV15; D may be TRBD1 (5 bases). This CDR3 has 21 residues. Trimming removed 0 bases at V and 0 bases at J, with 24 bases between. From germline, CDR1 is LNHNV and CDR2 YYDKDF (reference sequence). The CDR3: CATSRDNDGTTSHYSNQPQHF. In DNA, the CDR3 is TGTGCCACCAGCAGAGATAATGATGGGACTACGAGCCATTATAGCAATCAGCCCCAGCATTTT.

The chain uses TRBV4-1 and TRBJ1-2, with 11 bases matching TRBD1. The length of the CDR3 is 16 residues. Germline lookup yields CDR1 MGHRA and CDR2 YSYEKL. The trim removed 2 bases at V and 8 bases at J, leaving 10 bases unmatched. The DNA for the CDR3 is TGCGCCAGCAGCCAATTTACCGGACAGGGGGCGGGAGGCTACACCTTC. Its translation: CASSQFTGQGAGGYTF.

The V call is TRBV7-2, the J call TRBJ1-6; 7 bases agree with TRBD1. V dropped 5 bases and J dropped 9; count of bases not matched to a gene: 10. Per germline, CDR1 SGHTA and CDR2 FQGNSA. The CDR3 length is 15 residues. CDR3 DNA: TGTGCCAGCAGCCCACAGGGGCGCCTAATTTCACCCCTCCACTTT. It yields the protein CASSPQGRLISPLHF.

The chain couples TRBV10-3 to TRBJ2-7; 8 nucleotides match TRBD1. Germline V gives CDR1 ENHRY, CDR2 SYGVKD. J gave up 2 bases and V 8 bases, and 11 bases lay outside the gene matches. The CDR3 has 15 residues. The CDR3: CAIGPGTGRTYEQYF. The DNA of the CDR3 is TGTGCCATCGGCCCCGGGACAGGAAGAACCTACGAGCAGTACTTC.

V usage is TRBV27 and J usage is TRBJ2-1; 9 bases are shared with TRBD1. Germline assignment: CDR1 MNHEY and CDR2 SMNVEV (reference sequence). The CDR3 has 15 residues. V shed 3 bases and J 4 bases; nucleotides not matched to a gene: 4. The CDR3 DNA follows: TGTGCCAGCAGTTTTTCGACAGGGGGATACAATGAGCAGTTCTTC. The encoded protein is CASSFSTGGYNEQFF.

In this sample, this clone turned up once. This chain uses TRBV6-5 with TRBJ1-6, with 7 bases fitting TRBD1. V shed 7 bases and J 7 bases; nucleotides not matched to a gene: 7. The length of the CDR3 is 14 residues. Germline V gene sequence: CDR1 MNHEY, CDR2 SVGAGI. The CDR3 sequence is CASIADRRNSPLHF. The CDR3 nucleotides read TGTGCCAGCATCGCGGACAGGCGAAATTCACCCCTCCACTTT.

The rearrangement links TRBV2 to TRBJ2-1, with TRBD2 matching 7 bases. Germline V lookup: CDR1 SNHLY, CDR2 FYNNEI. V lost 3 bases and J lost 7; bases outside the gene matches: 6. The CDR3 extends over 14 amino acids. The DNA for the CDR3 is TGTGCCAGCAGTGACCAGCGGGGTATGAATGAGCAGTTCTTC. Translation gives CASSDQRGMNEQFF. Using reference TRBV2 and TRBJ2-1 for the parts outside the CDR3, the full variable domain is EPEVTQTPSHQVTQMGQEVILRCVPISNHLYFYWYRQILGQKVEFLVSFYNNEISEKSEIFDDQFSVERPDGSNFTLKIRSTKLEDSAMYFCASSDQRGMNEQFFGPGTRLTVL.

This chain connects TRBV3-1 (or the pseudogene TRBV3-2) to TRBJ2-7; D gene unclear. V was cut by 1 base and J by 0 bases, with 7 bases left in between. Germline-derived CDR1 and CDR2 are LGHDT and YNNKEL (reference sequence). The CDR3 is 14 amino acids. CDR3 sequence: CASSQVRSSYEQYF. As DNA, the CDR3 is TGTGCCAGCAGCCAAGTAAGGAGCTCCTACGAGCAGTACTTC.

The rearrangement joins TRBV5-1 to TRBJ2-3; the match to TRBD2 covers 10 bases. CDR1 is SGHRS, CDR2 YFSETQ, per germline. This CDR3 is 16 amino acids long. V shed 3 bases and J 4 bases; nucleotides not matched to a gene: 8. The CDR3 sequence is CASSSNSGGASDTQYF. Here the CDR3 DNA reads TGCGCCAGCAGCTCAAACAGCGGGGGGGCATCAGATACGCAGTATTTT.

V gene TRBV7-9 combines with J gene TRBJ1-6; a weak D match, TRBD1 (5 bases). CDR3 length equals 14 residues. Trimming took off 1 base at V and 9 bases at J, with 10 bases between the two ends. Germline CDR1 and CDR2: SEHNR and FQNEAQ (reference sequence). The CDR3 reads CASSLGQGSSPLHF. The DNA for the CDR3 is TGTGCCAGCAGCTTAGGGCAGGGCAGTTCACCCCTCCACTTT.

The V gene is TRBV2, the J gene TRBJ1-1; D gene uncertain. V lost 2 bases and J lost 1, with 8 bases in between. This CDR3 comprises 14 residues. CDR1 SNHLY and CDR2 FYNNEI come from the germline V gene. CDR3 coding DNA: TGTGCCAGCAGTGAATTCCAGGCGAACACTGAAGCTTTCTTT. This encodes CASSEFQANTEAFF. Drawing the rest from reference TRBV2 and TRBJ1-1, the complete variable domain is EPEVTQTPSHQVTQMGQEVILRCVPISNHLYFYWYRQILGQKVEFLVSFYNNEISEKSEIFDDQFSVERPDGSNFTLKIRSTKLEDSAMYFCASSEFQANTEAFFGQGTRLTVV.

This clone appeared once. The genes are TRBV2 and TRBJ2-3; D possibly corresponds to TRBD1 (6 bases). Germline-derived CDR1 and CDR2 are SNHLY and FYNNEI. This CDR3 is built from 15 residues. V dropped 5 bases and J dropped 0 bases, with 12 bases sitting between them. The CDR3 DNA reads TGTGCCAGCAGTCTACGACAGGCTAGCACAGATACGCAGTATTTT. Its protein is CASSLRQASTDTQYF.

The V call is TRBV5-8, the J call TRBJ2-5; possible D gene TRBD1, 6 bases. V was shortened by 4 bases and J by 2 bases, with 18 bases between the two germline ends. CDR1 and CDR2 (germline): SGHTS, YDEGEE. The CDR3 contains 16 residues. The chain's CDR3 is CASSAFQRQDQETQYF. Written as DNA, the CDR3 is TGTGCCAGCAGCGCCTTTCAGAGACAGGATCAAGAGACCCAGTACTTC.

The CDR3 DNA reads as TGTGCCAGCAGTCTCAGGGTACCGACTGAGCAGTTCTTC. Protein sequence: CASSLRVPTEQFF. The V call is TRBV27, the J call TRBJ2-1; perhaps TRBD1 as D (5 bases). The CDR3 runs to 13 residues. Germline V gene sequence: CDR1 MNHEY, CDR2 SMNVEV (reference sequence). Trimming stripped 5 bases from V and 9 bases from J, with 14 bases between.